This T cell receptor beta chain emerged from a study of blood T cell repertoires in COVID-19. Study overall: Samples came from the United States, Italy and Spain, spanning acute and convalescent COVID-19. T cells, B-cell-depleted T cells, or PBMCs supplied cDNA or gDNA.

CDR3 length equals 12 residues. Germline V lookup: CDR1 SGHRS, CDR2 YFSETQ. Trimming removed 5 bases at V and 4 bases at J, with 7 bases between. In the original workflow: Amplification of reference gene primers provided the estimated nucleated cell counts. Assay: immunoSEQ multiplex PCR; the TCRdb copy retains only in-frame clones and omits some. That table is the source of V, J and clone size, and D and trimming were worked out from the DNA. The table has roughly 120,000 clones, approximately 85% seen once. Those enrolled in Seattle joined during active infection and were followed longitudinally afterward.

Material for sequencing was peripheral blood. This receptor was identified in an elderly woman with COVID-19, enrolled during active disease. The gene calls are TRBV5-1 and TRBJ2-1; D not resolved. CDR3 loop: CASRRSYNEQFF. The CDR3 bases are TGCGCCAGCAGGCGGAGTTACAATGAGCAGTTCTTC.